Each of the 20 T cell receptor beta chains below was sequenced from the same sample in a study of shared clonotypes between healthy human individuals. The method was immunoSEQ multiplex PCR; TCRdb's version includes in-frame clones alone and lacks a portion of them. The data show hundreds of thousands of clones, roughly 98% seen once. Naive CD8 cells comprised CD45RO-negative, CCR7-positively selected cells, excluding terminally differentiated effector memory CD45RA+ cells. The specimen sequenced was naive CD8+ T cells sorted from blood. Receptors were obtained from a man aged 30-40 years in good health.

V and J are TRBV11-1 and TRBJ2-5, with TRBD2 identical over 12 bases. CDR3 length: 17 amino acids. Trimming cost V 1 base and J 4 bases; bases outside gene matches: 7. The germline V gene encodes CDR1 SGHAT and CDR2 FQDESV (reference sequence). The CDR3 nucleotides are TGTGCCAGCAGCTTAGGCAAAAGACTAGCGGGAGTAGAGACCCAGTACTTC. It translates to CASSLGKRLAGVETQYF. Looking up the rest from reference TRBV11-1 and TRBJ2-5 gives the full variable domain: EAEVAQSPRYKITEKSQAVAFWCDPISGHATLYWYRQILGQGPELLVQFQDESVVDDSQLPKDRFSAERLKGVDSTLKIQPAELGDSAMYLCASSLGKRLAGVETQYFGPGTRLLVL.

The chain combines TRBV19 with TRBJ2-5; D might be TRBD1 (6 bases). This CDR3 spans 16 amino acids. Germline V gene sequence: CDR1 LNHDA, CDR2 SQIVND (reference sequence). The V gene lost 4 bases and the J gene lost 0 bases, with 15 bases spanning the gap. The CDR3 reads CASSNPGETDQETQYF. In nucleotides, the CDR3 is TGTGCCAGTAGTAATCCAGGGGAGACTGACCAAGAGACCCAGTACTTC.

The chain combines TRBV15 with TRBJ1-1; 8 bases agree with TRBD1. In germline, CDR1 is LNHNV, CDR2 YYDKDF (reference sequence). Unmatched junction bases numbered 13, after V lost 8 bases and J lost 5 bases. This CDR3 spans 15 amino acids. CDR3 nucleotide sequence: TGTGCCACCGAGAGAGGCAGGGGGCTACTTACTGAAGCTTTCTTT. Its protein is CATERGRGLLTEAFF. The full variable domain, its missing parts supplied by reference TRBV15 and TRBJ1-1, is DAMVIQNPRYQVTQFGKPVTLSCSQTLNHNVMYWYQQKSSQAPKLLFHYYDKDFNNEADTPDNFQSRRPNTSFCFLDIRSPGLGDTAMYLCATERGRGLLTEAFFGQGTRLTVV.

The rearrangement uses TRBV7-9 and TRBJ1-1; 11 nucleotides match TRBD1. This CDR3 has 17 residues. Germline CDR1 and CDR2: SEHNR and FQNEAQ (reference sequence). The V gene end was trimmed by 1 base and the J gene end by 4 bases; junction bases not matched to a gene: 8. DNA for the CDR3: TGTGCCAGCAGCTTAGTAGGACAGGGGGCTGTGGGCACTGAAGCTTTCTTT. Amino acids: CASSLVGQGAVGTEAFF. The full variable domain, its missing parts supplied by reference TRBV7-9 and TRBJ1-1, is DTGVSQNPRHKITKRGQNVTFRCDPISEHNRLYWYRQTLGQGPEFLTYFQNEAQLEKSRLLSDRFSAERPKGSFSTLEIQRTEQGDSAMYLCASSLVGQGAVGTEAFFGQGTRLTVV.

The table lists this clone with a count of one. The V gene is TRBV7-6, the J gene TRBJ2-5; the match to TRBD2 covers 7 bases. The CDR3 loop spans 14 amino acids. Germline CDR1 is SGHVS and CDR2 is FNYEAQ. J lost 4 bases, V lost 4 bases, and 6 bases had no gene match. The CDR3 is CASSSSGGIETQYF. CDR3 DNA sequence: TGTGCCAGCAGCTCGTCGGGGGGTATAGAGACCCAGTACTTC.

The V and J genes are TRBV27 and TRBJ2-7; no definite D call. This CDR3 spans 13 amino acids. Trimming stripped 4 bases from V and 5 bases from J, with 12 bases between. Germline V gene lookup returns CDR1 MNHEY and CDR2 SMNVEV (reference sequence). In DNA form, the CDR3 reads TGTGCCAGCAGTTCCGCAACCTTTCACGAGCAGTACTTC. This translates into CASSSATFHEQYF.

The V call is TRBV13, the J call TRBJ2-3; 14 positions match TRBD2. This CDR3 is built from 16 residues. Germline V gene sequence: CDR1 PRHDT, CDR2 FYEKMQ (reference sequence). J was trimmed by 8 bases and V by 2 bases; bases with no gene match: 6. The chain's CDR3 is CASSLLSGTSGSTQYF. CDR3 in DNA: TGTGCCAGCAGCTTACTGTCCGGGACTAGCGGGAGTACGCAGTATTTT.

The CDR3 reads CASSSWDSLETQYF. The CDR3 coding sequence is TGTGCCAGCAGCTCATGGGACAGTTTAGAGACCCAGTACTTC. The gene calls are TRBV12-1 and TRBJ2-5; no DNA check was done on the table's D call, TRBD1. TRBV12-1 is reported as a pseudogene. This CDR3 has 14 amino acids.

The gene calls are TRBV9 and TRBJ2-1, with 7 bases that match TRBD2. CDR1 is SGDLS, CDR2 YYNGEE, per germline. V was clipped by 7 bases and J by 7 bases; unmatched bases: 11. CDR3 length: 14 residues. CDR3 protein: CASGGGGLRNEQFF. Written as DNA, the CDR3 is TGTGCCAGCGGAGGCGGGGGTCTCCGGAATGAGCAGTTCTTC.

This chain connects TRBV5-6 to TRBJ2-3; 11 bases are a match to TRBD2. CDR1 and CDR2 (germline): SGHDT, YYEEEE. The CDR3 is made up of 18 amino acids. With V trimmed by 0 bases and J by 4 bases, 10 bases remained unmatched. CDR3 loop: CASSLVASGRKKPDTQYF. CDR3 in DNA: TGTGCCAGCAGCTTGGTAGCTAGCGGGAGGAAAAAGCCAGATACGCAGTATTTT.

The CDR3, as DNA: TGTGCCAGTCTTAGCGGGAGGGGAGGAGATACGCAGTATTTT. Translation: CASLSGRGGDTQYF. This chain uses TRBV28 with TRBJ2-3; 11 nucleotides line up with TRBD2. Germline values: CDR1 MDHEN, CDR2 SYDVKM. The length of the CDR3 is 14 residues. Trimming took 9 bases from V and 5 from J; bases not matched to a gene: 7.

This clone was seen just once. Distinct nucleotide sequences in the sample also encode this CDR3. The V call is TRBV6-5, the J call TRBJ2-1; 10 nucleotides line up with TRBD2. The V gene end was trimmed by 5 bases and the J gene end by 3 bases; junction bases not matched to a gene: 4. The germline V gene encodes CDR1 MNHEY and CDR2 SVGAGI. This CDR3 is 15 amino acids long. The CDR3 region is CASSPLAGGYNEQFF. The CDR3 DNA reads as TGTGCCAGCAGTCCCTTAGCGGGAGGCTACAATGAGCAGTTCTTC.

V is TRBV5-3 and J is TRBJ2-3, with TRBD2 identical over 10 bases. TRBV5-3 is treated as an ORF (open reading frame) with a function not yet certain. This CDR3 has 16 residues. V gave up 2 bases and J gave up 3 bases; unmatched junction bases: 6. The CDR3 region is CARSFLAGVDTDTQYF. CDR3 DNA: TGTGCCAGAAGCTTTCTAGCGGGAGTAGATACAGATACGCAGTATTTT.

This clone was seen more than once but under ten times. CDR3 residues: CASSLSAGDSYNEQFF. The DNA for the CDR3 is TGTGCCAGCAGTTTATCCGCGGGAGACTCCTACAATGAGCAGTTCTTC. The chain has TRBV27 and TRBJ2-1; 7 positions agree with TRBD2. The trim removed 0 bases at V and 0 bases at J, leaving 2 bases unmatched. The CDR3 has 16 amino acids. In germline, CDR1 is MNHEY, CDR2 SMNVEV (reference sequence).

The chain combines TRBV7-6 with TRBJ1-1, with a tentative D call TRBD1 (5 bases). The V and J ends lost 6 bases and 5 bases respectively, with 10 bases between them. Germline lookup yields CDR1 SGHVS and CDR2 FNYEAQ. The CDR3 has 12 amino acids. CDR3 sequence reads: CASSTGGTEAFF. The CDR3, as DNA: TGTGCCAGCAGTACCGGGGGTACTGAAGCTTTCTTT.

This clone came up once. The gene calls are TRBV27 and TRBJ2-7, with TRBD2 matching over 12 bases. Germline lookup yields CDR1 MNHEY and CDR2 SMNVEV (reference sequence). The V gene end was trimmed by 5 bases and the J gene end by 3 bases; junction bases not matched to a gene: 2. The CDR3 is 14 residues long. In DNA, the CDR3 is TGTGCCAGCAGTCGGGGACTAGCGGGCTACGAGCAGTACTTC. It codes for CASSRGLAGYEQYF.

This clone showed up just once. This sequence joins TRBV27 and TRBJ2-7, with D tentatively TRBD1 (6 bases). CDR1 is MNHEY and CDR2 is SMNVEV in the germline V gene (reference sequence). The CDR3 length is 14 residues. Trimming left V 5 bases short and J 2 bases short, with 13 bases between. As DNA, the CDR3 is TGTGCCAGCAGTCCCCGGACAGTGACCTACGAGCAGTACTTC. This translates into CASSPRTVTYEQYF.

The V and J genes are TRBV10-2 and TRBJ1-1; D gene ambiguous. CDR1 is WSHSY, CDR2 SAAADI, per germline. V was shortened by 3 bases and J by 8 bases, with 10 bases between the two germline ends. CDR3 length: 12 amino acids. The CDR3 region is CASSDSKLEAFF. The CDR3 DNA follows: TGCGCCAGCAGTGACTCTAAGCTCGAAGCTTTCTTT.

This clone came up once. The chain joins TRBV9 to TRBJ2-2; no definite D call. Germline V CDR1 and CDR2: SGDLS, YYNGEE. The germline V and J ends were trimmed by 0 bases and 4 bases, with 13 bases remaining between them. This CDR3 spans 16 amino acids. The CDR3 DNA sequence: TGTGCCAGCAGCGTAGCCAGAGCAGCAGGCACCGGGGAGCTGTTTTTT. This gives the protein CASSVARAAGTGELFF.

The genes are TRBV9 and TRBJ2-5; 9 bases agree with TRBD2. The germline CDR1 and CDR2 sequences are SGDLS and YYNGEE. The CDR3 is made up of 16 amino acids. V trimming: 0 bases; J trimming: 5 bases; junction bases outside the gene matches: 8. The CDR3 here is CASSVGGRAAGETQYF. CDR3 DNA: TGTGCCAGCAGCGTAGGCGGGAGGGCCGCGGGGGAGACCCAGTACTTC.